What follows are 7 T cell receptor beta chains derived from one specimen sequenced in a study of T cell clonality in common variable immunodeficiency (dated by TCRdb to the mid-2010s). Library generation was performed with the immunoSEQ multiplex PCR assay. Here the immuneACCESS table is served through TCRdb, limited to in-frame sequences with V and J called. Missing clones are a known gap in these copies; in checked studies unresolved V genes cover under half, and the rest lacks a known reason. The sample comprises 45,000 to 55,000 clones, and every one was counted more than once. The ten most abundant clones make up approximately 5.5% of the sample. Sequenced sample: peripheral blood mononuclear cells. These TCRs come from a person between 18 and 70 years old in good health.

The table lists this clone with many counts. The read comes to an end 3 residues before the CDR3 does, leaving the germline J gene to fill in the end. V gene TRBV7-9 combines with J gene TRBJ1-2; a weak D match, TRBD1 (5 bases). The CDR3 contains 14 residues. V was trimmed by 2 bases and J by 4 bases, leaving 11 bases between them. CDR1 and CDR2 (germline): SEHNR, FQNEAQ (reference sequence). CDR3 protein: CASSLYPDSYGYTF. The CDR3 bases that were read are TGTGCCAGCAGCTTATACCCTGACAGCTATGGC.

This clone was counted at least ten times. The CDR3 goes on 3 residues after the read ends, and that part is filled in from the germline J gene. Distinct nucleotide sequences in the sample also encode this CDR3. The J gene is TRBJ1-1, the V gene TRBV5-1; D perhaps matches TRBD1 (5 bases). The CDR3 is 14 residues long. Trimming pared 0 bases from V and 2 bases from J, leaving 8 bases between. The V gene's germline CDR1 is SGHRS and CDR2 YFSETQ. The CDR3 loop is CASSLGQTNTEAFF. Partial CDR3 DNA: TGCGCCAGCAGCTTGGGACAGACTAACACTGAA.

There are many counts of this clone. The read comes to an end 3 residues before the CDR3 does, leaving the germline J gene to fill in the end. The J gene is TRBJ2-6, the V gene TRBV14, with D perhaps TRBD1 (6 bases). V lost 0 bases to trimming and J lost 0 bases, with 18 bases between them. The CDR3 has 20 amino acids. Per the germline V gene, CDR1 is SGHDN and CDR2 is FVKESK. CDR3 in amino acids: CASSQDPLGRGSSGANVLTF. The part of the CDR3 DNA that was read is TGTGCCAGCAGCCAAGATCCCTTAGGCAGGGGCTCCTCTGGGGCCAACGTC.

This clone was recorded many times. Coverage ceases 3 residues before the CDR3 finishes, and the germline J gene fills in the end. The rearrangement joins TRBV20-1 to TRBJ2-5, with 15 bases matching TRBD2. This CDR3 has 13 amino acids. Per the germline V gene, CDR1 is DFQATT and CDR2 is SNEGSKA (reference sequence). J lost 5 bases, V lost 5 bases, and 0 bases had no gene match. The CDR3 is CSAGLAGGETQYF. CDR3 DNA (partial): TGCAGTGCTGGACTAGCGGGAGGGGAGACC.

This clone was recorded many times. The read stops 3 residues short of the end of the CDR3; the missing end is completed from the germline J gene. This rearrangement joins TRBV20-1 to TRBJ2-5; D is perhaps TRBD1 (5 bases). V was trimmed by 8 bases and J by 7 bases, leaving 11 bases between them. The CDR3 has 10 residues. Germline lookup yields CDR1 DFQATT and CDR2 SNEGSKA (reference sequence). CDR3 bases read: TGCAGTTTGGAGCAGGGGACC. Amino acid sequence: CSLEQGT. The CDR3, in full, reads CSLEQGTQYF.

Many counts were recorded for this clone. Coverage ceases 3 residues before the CDR3 finishes, and the germline J gene fills in the end. This rearrangement joins TRBV19 to TRBJ1-4; 7 nucleotides agree with TRBD1. The CDR3 loop spans 15 amino acids. The J segment lost 7 bases and the V segment lost 4 bases, leaving 9 bases of the junction unmatched. Germline V gives CDR1 LNHDA, CDR2 SQIVND (reference sequence). This CDR3 reads CASSTPGQTVEKLFF. The sequenced part of the CDR3 DNA is TGTGCCAGTAGTACTCCGGGACAGACCGTTGAAAAA.

This clone was picked up many times. The CDR3 is cut off 3 residues early in the read; its end comes from the germline J gene. The gene calls are TRBV5-1 and TRBJ1-6; possibly TRBD1 for D (6 bases). Germline CDR1 reads SGHRS; CDR2 reads YFSETQ. The CDR3 is made up of 16 amino acids. Trimming removed 4 bases from V and 10 bases from J, with 21 bases in between. Here the CDR3 reads CASSLQDSREGSPLHF. The sequenced CDR3 bases are TGCGCCAGCAGCCTACAGGACAGCCGGGAAGGCTCACCC.